Given below is one T cell receptor beta chain in context. Its antigen is not identified. The CDR3 sequence is 16 residues long. V lost 3 bases and J lost 0, with 14 bases in between. Germline V gene sequence: CDR1 SGHTA, CDR2 FQGNSA. Clones were sequenced by immunoSEQ multiplex PCR, and TCRdb holds only the in-frame ones, with some missing. This sample has roughly 260,000 clones, with around 90% found just once. These data are taken from a study of cytomegalovirus exposure and HLA in healthy donors. Turning to the study itself: Later analysis reported that the 120 validation repertoires shared the platform of the roughly 700 first-cohort repertoires.

Overall study findings and caveats: Published work reported that the classifier diagnosed cytomegalovirus status with high specificity and sensitivity. Confirmation was obtained in vitro that a few CMV-associated chains are specific for CMV antigens.

The source material was PBMCs. The source of this sequence is a woman younger than 30 in good health and CMV-seronegative. The J gene is TRBJ1-1, the V gene TRBV7-2, with D maybe TRBD1 (5 bases). CDR3 loop: CASSFCLTEMNTEAFF. The DNA of the CDR3 is TGTGCCAGCAGCTTCTGCCTGACAGAGATGAACACTGAAGCTTTCTTT.